The clone carrying this T cell receptor (beta chain) was recorded at least ten times. Looked up from germline, CDR1 is GTSNPN and CDR2 is SVGIG (reference sequence). The V end lost 3 bases, the J end lost 7 bases, and 16 bases lay between the germline ends. The CDR3 contains 15 residues. These data come from a study of Graves' ophthalmopathy and Graves' hyperthyroidism. Other autoimmune diseases, uncontrolled infections, pregnancy or lactation ruled patients out of participation. Amplification of TCR beta CDR3 regions used RNA transcripts. An opening RT-PCR round employed HTBI primers and preceded a second-round multiplex PCR. One entry per CDR3 protein, called by TCRdb with MiXCR from the multiplex PCR reads. The data contain over 450,000 distinct CDR3 sequences, approximately 14% of them singletons.

The clonotype was recovered from a woman aged 30 to 39 with Graves' ophthalmopathy. The chain uses TRBV30 and TRBJ1-6, with a possible D match to TRBD1 (5 bases). Sequenced sample: blood. DNA of the CDR3: TGTGCCTGGAGGGAGTCGACAGCCTGGAATTCACCCCTCCACTTT. It is translated as CAWRESTAWNSPLHF.